The 29 T cell receptor beta chains presented below share a single source sample, sequenced in a study of blood T cell repertoires in COVID-19. TCRdb's copy holds only in-frame clones and misses some; the assay was immunoSEQ multiplex PCR. The sample holds 55,000 to 90,000 clones, about 88% seen once. Sequencing used peripheral blood. These TCRs come from a man between 70 and 80 years old with active COVID-19.

CDR3 sequence (DNA): TGTGCCAGCAGCACCGGGACAGGGTCCGAAAAACTGTTTTTT. Translated: CASSTGTGSEKLFF. The chain employs TRBV6-6 and TRBJ1-4, with 9 nucleotides matching TRBD1. Trimming cost V 6 bases and J 8 bases; bases outside gene matches: 7. This CDR3 spans 14 amino acids. In germline, CDR1 is MNHNY, CDR2 SVGAGI (reference sequence).

This clone was counted between two and nine times. The chain couples TRBV4-2 to TRBJ1-5; 8 bases align to TRBD1. V trimming: 4 bases; J trimming: 6 bases; junction bases outside the gene matches: 8. The CDR3 has 15 residues. Germline values: CDR1 LGHNA, CDR2 YNFKEQ. This chain's CDR3 is CASSLQGAVGQPQHF. The CDR3 nucleotides read TGTGCCAGCAGCCTGCAGGGGGCTGTAGGTCAGCCCCAGCATTTT.

The V gene is TRBV7-9, the J gene TRBJ2-3; possibly TRBD2 for D (6 bases). CDR1 and CDR2 (germline): SEHNR, FQNEAQ (reference sequence). The CDR3 has 17 residues. V was trimmed by 6 bases and J by 0 bases, leaving 19 bases between them. Written as DNA, the CDR3 is TGTGCCAGCAGTCAACCTGGGGGGACCTTAAGCACAGATACGCAGTATTTT. Residues: CASSQPGGTLSTDTQYF.

This chain uses TRBV5-5 with TRBJ2-1, with TRBD2 matching 9 bases. With V trimmed by 2 bases and J by 10 bases, 7 bases remained unmatched. The CDR3 runs to 14 residues. Germline CDR1 SGHKS, CDR2 YYEKEE (reference sequence). CDR3 sequence: CASSFAGGPGEQFF. The CDR3 region has the DNA TGTGCCAGCAGCTTTGCGGGAGGGCCGGGGGAGCAGTTCTTC. The full variable domain, in which reference TRBV5-5 and TRBJ2-1 provide the parts outside the CDR3, is DAGVTQSPTHLIKTRGQQVTLRCSPISGHKSVSWYQQVLGQGPQFIFQYYEKEERGRGNFPDRFSARQFPNYSSELNVNALLLGDSALYLCASSFAGGPGEQFFGPGTRLTVL.

The rearrangement links TRBV7-2 to TRBJ1-2, with D tentatively TRBD1 (5 bases). Germline CDR1 is SGHTA and CDR2 is FQGNSA. Deletions cut 5 bases from V and 0 bases from J, with 13 bases between. This CDR3 is built from 15 residues. CDR3 DNA sequence: TGTGCCAGCAGCCCCTGGGGCACTACTAACTATGGCTACACCTTC. This sequence encodes CASSPWGTTNYGYTF.

V and J are TRBV5-6 and TRBJ2-7; the D gene is possibly TRBD2 (7 bases). V lost 2 bases and J lost 9, with 21 bases in between. The CDR3 runs to 15 residues. Germline assignment: CDR1 SGHDT and CDR2 YYEEEE. The CDR3 DNA follows: TGTGCCAGCAGCTTAGTCGGGGGGCAGACCAACGCGCAGTACTTC. This sequence encodes CASSLVGGQTNAQYF.

In its sample, this clone was seen a few times. The rearrangement links TRBV19 to TRBJ1-5; 7 bases line up with TRBD1. CDR3 length: 18 amino acids. After removal of 4 bases from V and 1 base from J, the junction contained 13 bases not matched to a gene. Germline values: CDR1 LNHDA, CDR2 SQIVND (reference sequence). The CDR3: CASSTTDRALWSNQPQHF. CDR3 DNA: TGTGCCAGTAGTACCACAGACAGGGCCCTATGGAGCAATCAGCCCCAGCATTTT.

The chain links TRBV15 to TRBJ2-3; 7 bases line up with TRBD2. Trimming cost V 0 bases and J 6 bases; bases outside gene matches: 9. The CDR3 is 16 residues long. Germline V gene lookup returns CDR1 LNHNV and CDR2 YYDKDF (reference sequence). This CDR3 reads CATSRDAGASIDTQYF. DNA for the CDR3: TGTGCCACCAGCAGAGATGCGGGAGCGAGCATCGATACGCAGTATTTT.

This clone was seen only once. V usage is TRBV7-2 and J usage is TRBJ1-1, with D unclear. Germline lookup yields CDR1 SGHTA and CDR2 FQGNSA. The CDR3 consists of 14 residues. V was cut by 8 bases and J by 5 bases, with 18 bases left in between. The DNA of the CDR3 is TGTGCCAGCGCCCCGGTGGGGTCGGGGACTGAAGCTTTCTTT. Its protein is CASAPVGSGTEAFF.

The chain recombines TRBV29-1 with TRBJ1-2, with 8 bases that match TRBD1. The germline gives CDR1 SQVTM, CDR2 ANQGSEA. This CDR3 is 12 amino acids long. V gave up 6 bases and J gave up 8 bases; unmatched junction bases: 8. The CDR3 is CSVPGQGGGYTF. The CDR3 DNA reads TGCAGCGTACCCGGACAGGGCGGGGGCTACACCTTC.

This clone was found a few times. Here the CDR3 reads CASSPRTPGEQFF. The CDR3 DNA follows: TGTGCCAGCAGCCCCCGGACCCCGGGGGAGCAGTTCTTC. The rearrangement uses TRBV3-1 (or the pseudogene TRBV3-2) and TRBJ2-1, with D possibly matching TRBD2 (5 bases). Germline CDR1 and CDR2: LGHDT and YNNKEL (reference sequence). Trimming shortened V by 4 bases and J by 10 bases, and 14 bases separated the two germline ends. CDR3 length: 13 amino acids.

This clone has just one count. The chain is built from TRBV9 and TRBJ2-7; D is perhaps TRBD1 (6 bases). Germline V gene lookup returns CDR1 SGDLS and CDR2 YYNGEE. This CDR3 has 14 amino acids. V shed 4 bases and J shed 3 bases, with 14 bases lying between them. This CDR3 is CASSPPDRHYEQYF. The CDR3 DNA reads TGTGCCAGCAGCCCACCGGACAGACACTACGAGCAGTACTTC.

The gene calls are TRBV12-3 or TRBV12-4 and TRBJ2-3; 8 nucleotides agree with TRBD2. J lost 8 bases, V lost 5 bases, and 6 bases had no gene match. The CDR3 is made up of 13 amino acids. CDR3 region: CASSPGLALTQYF. Written as DNA, the CDR3 is TGTGCCAGCAGTCCCGGACTAGCCCTTACGCAGTATTTT.

The chain recombines TRBV7-2 with TRBJ1-6, with 9 bases identical to TRBD1. V dropped 6 bases and J dropped 10; count of bases not matched to a gene: 7. This CDR3 region has 14 residues. Germline-derived CDR1 and CDR2 are SGHTA and FQGNSA. The CDR3 sequence is CASRTGGAGSPLHF. The CDR3 bases are TGTGCCAGCAGAACAGGGGGCGCGGGATCACCCCTCCACTTT.

This sequence joins TRBV27 and TRBJ2-7, with TRBD1 matching 9 bases. Germline V gene lookup returns CDR1 MNHEY and CDR2 SMNVEV (reference sequence). The CDR3 totals 13 residues. The junction had 8 bases not matched to a gene; V was cut back by 3 bases and J by 11 bases. The CDR3: CASSFTGQGQKYF. As DNA, the CDR3 is TGTGCCAGCAGTTTCACCGGACAGGGGCAAAAGTACTTC.

The chain has TRBV19 and TRBJ1-4, with D possibly TRBD1 on 6 matching bases. Deletions cut 4 bases from V and 2 bases from J, with 14 bases between. Germline values: CDR1 LNHDA, CDR2 SQIVND (reference sequence). The CDR3 runs to 16 residues. DNA of the CDR3: TGTGCCAGTAGTAAGGGAACAGGGCTGACTAATGAAAAACTGTTTTTT. Residues: CASSKGTGLTNEKLFF.

The CDR3 sequence is CASSSDTGELFF. The CDR3 bases are TGTGCCAGCAGCTCAGACACCGGGGAGCTGTTTTTT. The chain carries TRBV7-3 and TRBJ2-2, with unresolved D. V was clipped by 4 bases and J by 3 bases, with 3 bases between them. CDR1 and CDR2 from the germline V gene are SGHTA and FQGTGA. The CDR3 runs 12 residues.

The chain combines TRBV7-3 with TRBJ2-5; 7 bases fit TRBD2. This CDR3 is 13 amino acids long. J was trimmed by 12 bases and V by 2 bases; bases with no gene match: 9. Germline V CDR1 and CDR2: SGHTA, FQGTGA. CDR3 in DNA: TGTGCCAGCAGCTTAGGGGGGGAGCGAGCAAAGTACTTC. This translates into CASSLGGERAKYF.

The genes are TRBV6-6 and TRBJ1-5; the D gene is possibly TRBD1 (5 bases). Germline V gene data show CDR1 as MNHNY and CDR2 as SVGAGI (reference sequence). The V and J ends lost 2 bases and 4 bases respectively, with 15 bases between them. The CDR3 loop spans 16 amino acids. Here the CDR3 reads CASSYPGGLGNQPQHF. The CDR3 bases are TGTGCCAGCAGTTACCCCGGGGGGTTGGGGAATCAGCCCCAGCATTTT.

This clone came up once. CDR3 amino acids: CASAGRRGGAYNEQFF. CDR3 nucleotide sequence: TGTGCCAGCGCGGGCAGGAGAGGGGGGGCCTACAATGAGCAGTTCTTC. The chain has TRBV2 and TRBJ2-1, with a tentative D call TRBD2 (7 bases). Between the trimmed V and J ends, which lost 8 bases and 2 bases, there was a span of 19 bases. The CDR3 runs 16 residues. CDR1 is SNHLY and CDR2 is FYNNEI in the germline V gene.

This chain connects TRBV5-5 to TRBJ2-5; 9 nucleotides match TRBD2. Germline loops: CDR1 SGHKS, CDR2 YYEKEE (reference sequence). Unmatched junction bases numbered 5, after V lost 4 bases and J lost 4 bases. The length of the CDR3 is 14 residues. This CDR3 is CASSTPTSGETQYF. The CDR3 nucleotides read TGTGCCAGCAGCACGCCGACTAGCGGAGAGACCCAGTACTTC.

The chain couples TRBV18 to TRBJ1-5; D gene uncertain. V was shortened by 6 bases and J by 2 bases, with 14 bases between the two germline ends. This CDR3 has 15 residues. CDR1 and CDR2 from the germline V gene are KGHSH and LQKENI. The CDR3 is CASSLRAEGNQPQHF. CDR3 bases: TGTGCCAGCTCCCTTCGAGCCGAGGGCAATCAGCCCCAGCATTTT.

CDR3 sequence: CASSQGPTSASYNEQFF. For the CDR3, the DNA is TGCGCCAGCAGCCAAGGACCTACTAGCGCGTCCTACAATGAGCAGTTCTTC. The chain couples TRBV4-1 to TRBJ2-1; TRBD2 matches at 7 bases. The germline CDR1 and CDR2 sequences are MGHRA and YSYEKL. After removal of 1 base from V and 1 base from J, the junction contained 7 bases not matched to a gene. This CDR3 has 17 residues.

The J gene is TRBJ2-2, the V gene TRBV6-2 or TRBV6-3; D is uncertain. The CDR3 consists of 13 residues. Trimming stripped 0 bases from V and 4 bases from J, with 3 bases between. Per the germline V gene, CDR1 is MNHEY and CDR2 is SVGEGT. The CDR3 nucleotides are TGTGCCAGCAGTTACTCGAGCACCGGGGAGCTGTTTTTT. This translates into CASSYSSTGELFF.

This chain joins TRBV30 and TRBJ1-2, with 7 positions matching TRBD1. V was clipped by 3 bases and J by 6 bases; unmatched bases: 7. CDR1 and CDR2 (germline): GTSNPN, SVGIG (reference sequence). The CDR3 loop spans 13 amino acids. The chain's CDR3 is CAWRGGWEDGYTF. For the CDR3, the DNA is TGTGCCTGGAGAGGGGGCTGGGAGGATGGCTACACCTTC.

V usage is TRBV28 and J usage is TRBJ2-7, with D perhaps matching TRBD2 (6 bases). The CDR3 spans 12 residues. V gave up 8 bases and J gave up 3 bases, with 11 bases separating them. Per germline, CDR1 MDHEN and CDR2 SYDVKM. CDR3 in DNA: TGTGCCAGCCGCGGGAATCTCTACGAGCAGTACTTC. It encodes CASRGNLYEQYF. The full variable domain, completed using reference TRBV28 and TRBJ2-7, is DVKVTQSSRYLVKRTGEKVFLECVQDMDHENMFWYRQDPGLGLRLIYFSYDVKMKEKGDIPEGYSVSREKKERFSLILESASTNQTSMYLCASRGNLYEQYFGPGTRLTVT.

The chain links TRBV18 to TRBJ1-4, with 8 bases matching TRBD1. Looked up from germline, CDR1 is KGHSH and CDR2 is LQKENI. The V gene end was trimmed by 6 bases and the J gene end by 6 bases; junction bases not matched to a gene: 6. CDR3 length: 14 residues. CDR3: CASSAQGADEKLFF. DNA for the CDR3: TGTGCCAGCTCTGCCCAGGGGGCTGATGAAAAACTGTTTTTT.

V and J are TRBV29-1 and TRBJ2-3, with 8 bases matching TRBD2. V shed 6 bases and J 1 base; nucleotides not matched to a gene: 9. This CDR3 region has 15 residues. Germline lookup yields CDR1 SQVTM and CDR2 ANQGSEA. The CDR3 is CSVKTSGERTDTQYF. CDR3 bases: TGCAGCGTCAAAACTAGCGGAGAACGCACAGATACGCAGTATTTT.

The CDR3 loop reads CASSQDVGGMIGYTGELFF. The CDR3 DNA sequence: TGTGCCAGCAGCCAAGATGTTGGAGGGATGATAGGGTACACCGGGGAGCTGTTTTTT. The rearrangement links TRBV4-2 to TRBJ2-2; TRBD2 might be the D (6 bases). V lost 0 bases and J lost 3, with 20 bases in between. The CDR3 extends over 19 amino acids. Germline-derived CDR1 and CDR2 are LGHNA and YNFKEQ.